A single sample gave rise to the 30 T cell receptor beta chains below, sequenced in a study of blood T cell repertoires in COVID-19. Profiling relied on immunoSEQ multiplex PCR, and the TCRdb table lists in-frame clones only, not all of them. The table lists over 60,000 clones, approximately 78% of them singletons. The sequencing sample was made of peripheral blood. These receptors were collected from a human donor in a cohort sampled during active COVID-19.

The chain is built from TRBV28 and TRBJ1-2; perhaps TRBD1 as D (6 bases). Deletions cut 6 bases from V and 1 base from J, with 15 bases between. From germline, CDR1 is MDHEN and CDR2 SYDVKM. The CDR3 consists of 15 residues. The CDR3 loop is CASSNSGVGNYGYTF. CDR3 coding DNA: TGTGCCAGCAGCAATTCAGGGGTCGGTAACTATGGCTACACCTTC.

This chain links TRBV7-2 with TRBJ2-3; a possible D gene is TRBD1 (5 bases). Between the trimmed V and J ends, which lost 5 bases and 0 bases, there was a span of 12 bases. There are 15 residues in the CDR3. The germline CDR1 and CDR2 sequences are SGHTA and FQGNSA. This CDR3 reads CASSPKAGSTDTQYF. In DNA form, the CDR3 reads TGTGCCAGCAGCCCCAAGGCAGGGAGCACAGATACGCAGTATTTT.

This clone turned up a few times. The chain combines TRBV2 with TRBJ2-1; 7 bases are shared with TRBD2. Germline loops: CDR1 SNHLY, CDR2 FYNNEI. The CDR3 is made up of 15 amino acids. J lost 1 base, V lost 0 bases, and 0 bases had no gene match. DNA of the CDR3: TGTGCCAGCAGTGAAGCGGGGGGGTCCTACAATGAGCAGTTCTTC. It translates to CASSEAGGSYNEQFF.

The V call is TRBV5-1, the J call TRBJ2-1, with D possibly TRBD2 on 5 matching bases. Germline V gene lookup returns CDR1 SGHRS and CDR2 YFSETQ. This CDR3 spans 16 amino acids. V lost 0 bases, J lost 0 bases, and 10 bases lay in between. CDR3 protein: CASSLDEGSSYNEQFF. As DNA, the CDR3 is TGCGCCAGCAGCTTGGATGAGGGCAGCTCCTACAATGAGCAGTTCTTC. Based on the CDR3 plus reference TRBV5-1 and TRBJ2-1, the full variable domain is KAGVTQTPRYLIKTRGQQVTLSCSPISGHRSVSWYQQTPGQGLQFLFEYFSETQRNKGNFPGRFSGRQFSNSRSEMNVSTLELGDSALYLCASSLDEGSSYNEQFFGPGTRLTVL.

The gene calls are TRBV28 and TRBJ2-1; TRBD2 aligns across 8 bases. CDR3 length: 14 residues. J was trimmed by 9 bases and V by 7 bases; bases with no gene match: 11. Per germline, CDR1 MDHEN and CDR2 SYDVKM. DNA of the CDR3: TGTGCCAGCATATCGGGAGGGGCGGTTGGTGAGCAGTTCTTC. This sequence encodes CASISGGAVGEQFF.

V is TRBV6-4 and J is TRBJ2-1, with D possibly TRBD1 on 5 matching bases. Trimming cost V 9 bases and J 0 bases, with 18 bases left between them. CDR3 length equals 16 residues. The V gene's germline CDR1 is MRHNA and CDR2 SNTAGT. The chain's CDR3 is CARNGVHRSSYNEQFF. DNA for the CDR3: TGTGCCAGGAACGGAGTTCACAGGAGCTCCTACAATGAGCAGTTCTTC.

The chain is built from TRBV2 and TRBJ2-1, with TRBD2 matching 8 bases. CDR3 length: 17 residues. Germline V CDR1 and CDR2: SNHLY, FYNNEI. V lost 3 bases and J lost 7; bases outside the gene matches: 14. CDR3 in DNA: TGTGCCAGCAGTGACAATCCCACGGGAGGGCCGGCGAATGAGCAGTTCTTC. It encodes CASSDNPTGGPANEQFF.

The genes are TRBV3-1 (or the pseudogene TRBV3-2) and TRBJ1-6; 10 nucleotides agree with TRBD1. The germline CDR1 and CDR2 sequences are LGHDT and YNNKEL (reference sequence). The junction had 5 bases not matched to a gene; V was cut back by 2 bases and J by 10 bases. The CDR3 extends over 15 amino acids. The CDR3 DNA is TGTGCCAGCAGCCAATCGGGACAGGGGAGATCACCCCTCCACTTT. It specifies CASSQSGQGRSPLHF.

This rearrangement joins TRBV27 to TRBJ2-5; D possibly corresponds to TRBD1 (5 bases). V lost 4 bases and J lost 1, with 10 bases in between. Germline lookup yields CDR1 MNHEY and CDR2 SMNVEV (reference sequence). The CDR3 length is 14 residues. The CDR3 here is CASSSGSFQETQYF. CDR3 coding DNA: TGTGCCAGCAGTTCAGGGTCCTTCCAAGAGACCCAGTACTTC.

The chain employs TRBV11-3 and TRBJ1-5; 7 bases line up with TRBD1. This CDR3 is built from 16 residues. Germline V gene lookup returns CDR1 SGHNT and CDR2 YENEEA. The trim removed 5 bases at V and 2 bases at J, leaving 9 bases unmatched. CDR3 region: CASSPGTVNCNQPQHF. CDR3 sequence (DNA): TGTGCCAGCAGCCCCGGGACAGTCAATTGCAATCAGCCCCAGCATTTT.

The V gene is TRBV11-2, the J gene TRBJ2-7; 10 nucleotides match TRBD1. The CDR3 has 14 residues. CDR1 is SGHAT and CDR2 is FQNNGV in the germline V gene. The V gene end was trimmed by 4 bases and the J gene end by 4 bases; junction bases not matched to a gene: 4. The CDR3 here is CASSWGQGLYEQYF. The CDR3 nucleotides read TGTGCCAGCAGCTGGGGACAGGGGTTGTACGAGCAGTACTTC.

V usage is TRBV6-4 and J usage is TRBJ2-3; 11 nucleotides agree with TRBD2. Germline CDR1 is MRHNA and CDR2 is SNTAGT. J gave up 3 bases and V 0 bases, and 8 bases lay outside the gene matches. The CDR3 is 18 residues long. The CDR3 spells CASSDSELAGGWTDTQYF. CDR3 bases: TGTGCCAGCAGTGACTCGGAGCTAGCGGGAGGATGGACAGATACGCAGTATTTT.

The chain has TRBV14 and TRBJ2-5, with 10 bases lining up with TRBD1. This CDR3 has 16 amino acids. Per germline, CDR1 SGHDN and CDR2 FVKESK. V lost 4 bases, J lost 2 bases, and 7 bases stayed unmatched. CDR3 protein: CASSLPGTGVQETQYF. Written as DNA, the CDR3 is TGTGCCAGCAGCCTGCCCGGGACAGGGGTACAAGAGACCCAGTACTTC.

The chain links TRBV19 to TRBJ2-7, with D perhaps matching TRBD2 (5 bases). The V end was cut by 4 bases, the J end by 0 bases, with 13 bases between. Germline V lookup: CDR1 LNHDA, CDR2 SQIVND (reference sequence). The CDR3 sequence is 15 residues long. The CDR3 loop is CASSNLGSGSYEQYF. DNA for the CDR3: TGTGCCAGTAGTAATTTAGGGAGCGGCTCCTACGAGCAGTACTTC.

The V call is TRBV4-1, the J call TRBJ2-7, with TRBD1 as a possible D gene (6 bases). Germline V CDR1 and CDR2: MGHRA, YSYEKL. The V and J ends lost 2 bases and 11 bases respectively, with 16 bases between them. The length of the CDR3 is 13 residues. This CDR3 reads CASSQTTGNGKYF. The CDR3 DNA is TGCGCCAGCAGCCAAACAACAGGGAACGGGAAGTACTTC.

The chain joins TRBV28 to TRBJ1-2, with 9 bases fitting TRBD1. The CDR3 covers 15 residues. CDR1 is MDHEN and CDR2 is SYDVKM in the germline V gene. Trimming took 3 bases from V and 7 from J; bases not matched to a gene: 9. CDR3 amino acids: CASSFIGQGYGGYTF. CDR3 nucleotide sequence: TGTGCCAGCAGTTTCATCGGACAGGGGTACGGTGGCTACACCTTC.

The gene calls are TRBV3-1 (or the pseudogene TRBV3-2) and TRBJ2-3, with D possibly matching TRBD2 (6 bases). CDR1 and CDR2 (germline): LGHDT, YNNKEL (reference sequence). V was pared by 3 bases and J by 1 base, with 11 bases between. The CDR3 runs to 15 residues. The CDR3 region has the DNA TGTGCCAGCAGCCAGACGGGAGCAGGCACAGATACGCAGTATTTT. This translates into CASSQTGAGTDTQYF.

This chain joins TRBV7-6 and TRBJ2-2; 7 bases fit TRBD2. The V and J ends lost 6 bases and 7 bases, in that order; junction bases with no gene match: 17. The CDR3 covers 17 residues. Germline V lookup: CDR1 SGHVS, CDR2 FNYEAQ. CDR3 coding DNA: TGTGCCAGCAGACCCTCCGATGGGGGAGGGCCGGGCGGGGAGCTGTTTTTT. Translated, it gives CASRPSDGGGPGGELFF.

The rearrangement joins TRBV28 to TRBJ2-7; D is perhaps TRBD2 (6 bases). The germline V gene encodes CDR1 MDHEN and CDR2 SYDVKM. V was clipped by 8 bases and J by 5 bases, with 13 bases between them. The CDR3 extends over 12 amino acids. CDR3 sequence reads: CASGGGVNEQYF. CDR3 DNA sequence: TGTGCCAGCGGAGGAGGGGTAAACGAGCAGTACTTC.

The chain links TRBV6-5 to TRBJ2-7, with a possible D match to TRBD1 (5 bases). CDR3 length equals 12 residues. Trimming pared 0 bases from V and 5 bases from J, leaving 5 bases between. Germline lookup yields CDR1 MNHEY and CDR2 SVGAGI. CDR3 DNA sequence: TGTGCCAGCAGTTACTCGGGGCACGAGCAGTACTTC. Protein: CASSYSGHEQYF.

The chain joins TRBV27 to TRBJ1-2; 7 nucleotides agree with TRBD1. V lost 5 bases and J lost 8; bases outside the gene matches: 14. CDR1 and CDR2 (germline): MNHEY, SMNVEV (reference sequence). The CDR3 is 15 amino acids. The CDR3 nucleotides are TGTGCCAGCAGTCCGGCTACCTCGGACAGGAAGGGCTACACCTTC. Protein: CASSPATSDRKGYTF.

This clone was found a few times. This chain connects TRBV6-6 to TRBJ2-3; D uncertain. The CDR3 sequence is 11 residues long. Between the trimmed V and J ends, which lost 11 bases and 1 base, there was a span of 7 bases. Germline V gene data show CDR1 as MNHNY and CDR2 as SVGAGI (reference sequence). The CDR3 sequence: CASRGTDTQYF. In nucleotides, the CDR3 is TGTGCCTCCCGCGGCACAGATACGCAGTATTTT.

This clone was recorded a few times. V is TRBV5-8 and J is TRBJ2-3; a possible D gene is TRBD2 (6 bases). V was cut by 2 bases and J by 0 bases, with 10 bases left in between. Germline CDR1 is SGHTS and CDR2 is YDEGEE. The CDR3 consists of 15 residues. In DNA, the CDR3 is TGTGCCAGCAGCTTCTGGGACTCTAGCACAGATACGCAGTATTTT. This encodes CASSFWDSSTDTQYF.

The V gene is TRBV4-3, the J gene TRBJ1-6; no clear D gene. V was trimmed by 0 bases and J by 7 bases, leaving 4 bases between them. In germline, CDR1 is LGHNA, CDR2 YSLEER. The CDR3 spans 13 residues. The CDR3 protein is CASSQDLNSPLHF. The CDR3 DNA reads as TGCGCCAGCAGCCAAGATCTAAATTCACCCCTCCACTTT.

V usage is TRBV5-6 and J usage is TRBJ1-2; 8 bases agree with TRBD1. Germline CDR1 is SGHDT and CDR2 is YYEEEE. Trimming took 1 base from V and 3 from J; bases not matched to a gene: 5. There are 15 residues in the CDR3. The CDR3 here is CASSLWTGRYYGYTF. The CDR3 DNA is TGTGCCAGCAGCTTGTGGACAGGGAGGTACTATGGCTACACCTTC.

The chain employs TRBV19 and TRBJ2-3; 10 bases agree with TRBD1. V trimming: 8 bases; J trimming: 4 bases; junction bases outside the gene matches: 9. This CDR3 is built from 15 residues. The germline V gene encodes CDR1 LNHDA and CDR2 SQIVND (reference sequence). The CDR3 sequence: CASATRDRGADTQYF. For the CDR3, the DNA is TGTGCCAGTGCTACCCGGGACAGGGGAGCAGATACGCAGTATTTT.

The chain joins TRBV4-2 to TRBJ1-2; 9 bases map to TRBD1. Germline-derived CDR1 and CDR2 are LGHNA and YNFKEQ. This CDR3 is built from 14 residues. With 4 bases clipped from V and 8 bases from J, the junction kept 8 bases outside the gene matches. As DNA, the CDR3 is TGTGCCAGCAGCCTTCCGGGACAGGGCTTGGGCTACACCTTC. Translated: CASSLPGQGLGYTF.

This chain links TRBV5-4 with TRBJ2-1, with 14 bases that match TRBD2. J lost 9 bases, V lost 2 bases, and 4 bases had no gene match. Germline lookup yields CDR1 SGHNT and CDR2 YYREEE (reference sequence). The CDR3 runs 15 residues. The CDR3 nucleotides are TGTGCCAGCAGCTTTGGACTAGCGGGAGGCGGTGAGCAGTTCTTC. Protein: CASSFGLAGGGEQFF.

V is TRBV4-1 and J is TRBJ2-7; 8 bases fit TRBD1. CDR3 length: 15 amino acids. Looked up from germline, CDR1 is MGHRA and CDR2 is YSYEKL. V shed 0 bases, J shed 5 bases, and the junction held 6 bases outside the gene matches. CDR3 nucleotides: TGCGCCAGCAGCCAAGATGTCGGGACAGGAAACGAGCAGTACTTC. Translating gives CASSQDVGTGNEQYF.

The genes are TRBV11-2 and TRBJ1-6, with D perhaps matching TRBD1 (6 bases). Germline CDR1 and CDR2: SGHAT and FQNNGV. The CDR3 consists of 16 residues. Trimming cost V 4 bases and J 7 bases, with 17 bases left between them. The CDR3 nucleotides are TGTGCCAGCAGCTCCCTTGTGCAGGGGATGAATTCACCCCTCCACTTT. The encoded protein is CASSSLVQGMNSPLHF.